These 24 T cell receptor beta chains were sequenced from one sample in a study of post-analysis software for immune sequencing data. Study-wide points: Controls had lower frequencies than patients of four or five TRBV segments, which included TRBV5-6, TRBV5-1 and TRBV20-1.

These receptors lack a known antigen. Unique molecular identifiers had been added to the TCR beta cDNA libraries. TCRdb re-derived calls from the PCR reads in MiXCR, one entry per CDR3 protein. The repertoire holds roughly 400,000 distinct CDR3 sequences, less than 40% seen once, with approximately 7.6% in the top ten. Sequenced: blood. All receptors derive from a girl aged 2 to 10 with multiple sclerosis.

The chain links TRBV18 to TRBJ1-5; 7 positions agree with TRBD1. The CDR3 has 16 residues. V was clipped by 2 bases and J by 4 bases; unmatched bases: 8. Germline V gives CDR1 KGHSH, CDR2 LQKENI. In DNA, the CDR3 is TGTGCCAGCTCACCAAATCAGACAGGGTTAAATCAGCCCCAGCATTTT. This codes for CASSPNQTGLNQPQHF. The entire variable domain, with the rest obtained from reference TRBV18 and TRBJ1-5, is as follows: NAGVMQNPRHLVRRRGQEARLRCSPMKGHSHVYWYRQLPEEGLKFMVYLQKENIIDESGMPKERFSAEFPKEGPSILRIQQVVRGDSAAYFCASSPNQTGLNQPQHFGDGTRLSIL.

The chain is built from TRBV28 and TRBJ2-1; D is uncertain. CDR3 length: 13 amino acids. Germline loops: CDR1 MDHEN, CDR2 SYDVKM. Trimming stripped 2 bases from V and 8 bases from J, with 10 bases between. The CDR3 here is CASSLIEAHEQFF. The CDR3 DNA follows: TGTGCCAGCAGTTTAATCGAAGCCCATGAGCAGTTCTTC.

The sample holds a few counts of this clonotype. The genes are TRBV7-6 and TRBJ2-1; the D is unclear. Trimming left V 8 bases short and J 1 base short, with 15 bases between. This CDR3 region has 15 residues. Looked up from germline, CDR1 is SGHVS and CDR2 is FNYEAQ. CDR3 DNA sequence: TGTGCCAGCCGACTGCTCTGCCCTTCCTACAATGAGCAGTTCTTC. It codes for CASRLLCPSYNEQFF.

The genes are TRBV15 and TRBJ2-7; D is perhaps TRBD2 (5 bases). The CDR3 is made up of 15 amino acids. CDR1 and CDR2 from the germline V gene are LNHNV and YYDKDF (reference sequence). Trimming stripped 1 base from V and 2 bases from J, with 12 bases between. DNA of the CDR3: TGTGCCACCAGCAGAGGCGGACTTGCTACCTACGAGCAGTACTTC. This sequence encodes CATSRGGLATYEQYF. The full variable domain, completed using reference TRBV15 and TRBJ2-7, is DAMVIQNPRYQVTQFGKPVTLSCSQTLNHNVMYWYQQKSSQAPKLLFHYYDKDFNNEADTPDNFQSRRPNTSFCFLDIRSPGLGDTAMYLCATSRGGLATYEQYFGPGTRLTVT.

Only a few counts were recorded for this clonotype. The chain couples TRBV29-1 to TRBJ1-1; 7 bases are a match to TRBD1. J lost 2 bases, V lost 8 bases, and 8 bases had no gene match. In germline, CDR1 is SQVTM, CDR2 ANQGSEA. This CDR3 is 13 amino acids long. The CDR3 nucleotides are TGCAGCTTTCAGACAGGGCGTAACACTGAAGCTTTCTTT. Protein: CSFQTGRNTEAFF.

Only a few counts were recorded for this clonotype. J is TRBJ2-1 and V is TRBV20-1; 10 nucleotides line up with TRBD1. Trimming cost V 3 bases and J 7 bases; bases outside gene matches: 3. From germline, CDR1 is DFQATT and CDR2 SNEGSKA (reference sequence). This CDR3 has 13 residues. CDR3 DNA: TGCAGTGCTAGGACAGGGGGCGGGAATGAGCAGTTCTTC. This gives the protein CSARTGGGNEQFF.

J is TRBJ2-7 and V is TRBV20-1; 11 positions match TRBD2. The J call may be mistaken, given a closer DNA end match to TRBJ2-5. The germline V gene has CDR1 DFQATT and CDR2 SNEGSKA (reference sequence). The CDR3 totals 18 residues. CDR3 loop: CSSSDIAGGSIAGETQYF. The DNA of the CDR3 is TGCAGCTCCTCCGACATAGCGGGAGGGTCGATCGCTGGAGAGACCCAGTACTTC.

This clonotype showed up just a few times. V and J are TRBV10-3 and TRBJ1-3; D may be TRBD1 (6 bases). The germline gives CDR1 ENHRY, CDR2 SYGVKD. This CDR3 is 17 amino acids long. V was clipped by 4 bases and J by 2 bases, with 18 bases between them. The CDR3 sequence: CAISAKTGYTTGNTIYF. CDR3 sequence (DNA): TGTGCCATCAGTGCTAAGACAGGATATACTACTGGAAACACCATATATTTT.

This clonotype came up a few times. The rearrangement joins TRBV6-6 to TRBJ2-1; no reliable D call. Germline V gives CDR1 MNHNY, CDR2 SVGAGI (reference sequence). This CDR3 comprises 13 residues. Trimming shortened V by 5 bases and J by 4 bases, and 9 bases separated the two germline ends. The CDR3 spells CASSRRPYNEQFF. The CDR3 DNA follows: TGTGCCAGCAGTCGTAGACCATACAATGAGCAGTTCTTC.

This clonotype was observed a single time. An end of the junction does not agree with germline; a read error may underlie this. The CDR3 bases are TGTGCCACCTGTGATTCCGGGACAGGGGAGACTAATGAAAAACTGTTTTTT. Translation: CATCDSGTGETNEKLFF. The chain uses TRBV24-1 and TRBJ1-4, with 10 bases fitting TRBD1. CDR3 length: 17 residues. CDR1 is KGHDR and CDR2 is SFDVKD in the germline V gene.

The J gene is TRBJ2-5, the V gene TRBV20-1; TRBD2 agrees at 10 bases. With V trimmed by 3 bases and J by 6 bases, 7 bases remained unmatched. Germline V gene sequence: CDR1 DFQATT, CDR2 SNEGSKA (reference sequence). This CDR3 spans 14 amino acids. CDR3 sequence: CSARSSGSTKTQYF. CDR3 coding DNA: TGCAGTGCTAGGTCTAGCGGGAGTACAAAGACCCAGTACTTC.

The rearrangement joins TRBV20-1 to TRBJ2-7, with D uncertain. The CDR3 length is 12 residues. V dropped 5 bases and J dropped 0 bases, with 8 bases sitting between them. CDR1 DFQATT and CDR2 SNEGSKA come from the germline V gene (reference sequence). The CDR3 region has the DNA TGCAGTGCTGTTCCGAGCTCCTACGAGCAGTACTTC. The encoded protein is CSAVPSSYEQYF.

The gene calls are TRBV20-1 and TRBJ2-7; the D is unclear. The V and J ends lost 5 bases and 5 bases respectively, with 13 bases between them. This CDR3 contains 12 residues. Germline V gene lookup returns CDR1 DFQATT and CDR2 SNEGSKA (reference sequence). This CDR3 is CSAFRDRHEQYF. The CDR3 DNA reads as TGCAGTGCTTTTAGGGATCGCCACGAGCAGTACTTC.

This chain uses TRBV20-1 with TRBJ2-5; unclear D gene. Trimming took 1 base from V and 5 from J, leaving 11 bases between them. The CDR3 length is 13 residues. Germline loops: CDR1 DFQATT, CDR2 SNEGSKA (reference sequence). CDR3 in amino acids: CSARVIGWETQYF. The DNA for the CDR3 is TGCAGTGCTAGAGTGATAGGGTGGGAGACCCAGTACTTC.

In its sample, this clonotype was seen a few times. The chain has TRBV12-5 and TRBJ2-1, with TRBD2 matching over 7 bases. V was pared by 0 bases and J by 5 bases, with 10 bases of the junction left unmatched. The CDR3 spans 17 residues. The germline V gene encodes CDR1 LGHNT and CDR2 FRNRAP. CDR3 DNA: TGTGCTAGTGGTTTGGTACTAGAAAGCGGGACCCACAATGAGCAGTTCTTC. Translating it yields CASGLVLESGTHNEQFF.

This clonotype was detected once. The chain joins TRBV20-1 to TRBJ1-1, with a weak D call TRBD1 (5 bases). This CDR3 is 16 amino acids long. Germline CDR1 is DFQATT and CDR2 is SNEGSKA (reference sequence). Trimming stripped 1 base from V and 1 base from J, with 16 bases between. This CDR3 reads CSARVTGTDKNTEAFF. The CDR3 DNA follows: TGCAGTGCTAGAGTTACCGGGACTGACAAGAACACTGAAGCTTTCTTT.

This chain uses TRBV18 with TRBJ2-1; the D call may be TRBD1 or TRBD2 (5 bases each). Trimming took off 1 base at V and 9 bases at J, with 19 bases between the two ends. The length of the CDR3 is 16 residues. Germline V CDR1 and CDR2: KGHSH, LQKENI. CDR3 sequence: CASSPHPLTRDGEQFF. In DNA form, the CDR3 reads TGTGCCAGCTCACCACACCCACTCACCCGGGACGGTGAGCAGTTCTTC.

Remarks on this clonotype: A read error may account for a junction end that differs from germline. The chain recombines TRBV29-1 with TRBJ2-3, with 12 nucleotides matching TRBD2. The CDR3 runs 14 residues. Germline V gene sequence: CDR1 SQVTM, CDR2 ANQGSEA. CDR3 residues: CSAKRTSGVDMQYF. CDR3 sequence (DNA): TGCAGCGCGAAACGGACTAGCGGGGTTGATATGCAGTATTTT.

This sequence joins TRBV30 and TRBJ2-5; D ambiguous. Germline values: CDR1 GTSNPN, CDR2 SVGIG (reference sequence). The CDR3 sequence is 13 residues long. V was cut by 0 bases and J by 2 bases, with 7 bases left in between. CDR3: CAWSVTPQETQYF. CDR3 sequence (DNA): TGTGCCTGGAGTGTGACACCTCAAGAGACCCAGTACTTC.

The table lists this clonotype with a few counts. The chain recombines TRBV4-2 with TRBJ1-6; D unresolved. Trimming removed 0 bases from V and 8 bases from J, with 8 bases in between. Germline assignment: CDR1 LGHNA and CDR2 YNFKEQ. CDR3 length: 14 amino acids. The CDR3 loop reads CASSQDAGDSPLHF. DNA for the CDR3: TGTGCCAGCAGCCAAGATGCTGGGGATTCACCCCTCCACTTT.

The chain combines TRBV5-1 with TRBJ2-7; D is tentatively TRBD1 or TRBD2 (5 bases each). V lost 4 bases and J lost 5, with 13 bases in between. Per the germline V gene, CDR1 is SGHRS and CDR2 is YFSETQ. The length of the CDR3 is 13 residues. The CDR3 region is CASSIEGTHEQYF. The CDR3 DNA reads TGCGCCAGCAGCATTGAGGGGACCCACGAGCAGTACTTC.

The J gene is TRBJ2-5, the V gene TRBV20-1, with a possible D match to TRBD1 (6 bases). Trimming stripped 6 bases from V and 4 bases from J, with 21 bases between. CDR3 length: 15 residues. The germline gives CDR1 DFQATT, CDR2 SNEGSKA (reference sequence). Written as DNA, the CDR3 is TGCAGTGCAATCACGGACAGATTATACGGAGAGACCCAGTACTTC. Translating gives CSAITDRLYGETQYF.

A note on this clonotype: Given a much more abundant clone one base away, this may be a read error. The chain has TRBV6-6 and TRBJ2-7; no reliable D call. This CDR3 has 12 residues. Trimming took off 6 bases at V and 7 bases at J, with 13 bases between the two ends. Germline CDR1 MNHNY, CDR2 SVGAGI (reference sequence). The CDR3 sequence is CASSRPYNEQYF. The CDR3 bases are TGTGCCAGCAGCCGTCCCTACAATGAGCAGTACTTC.

This clonotype has just a few counts. This sequence joins TRBV13 and TRBJ2-4, with D possibly being TRBD1 (6 bases). Germline V lookup: CDR1 PRHDT, CDR2 FYEKMQ (reference sequence). V gave up 4 bases and J gave up 6 bases, with 16 bases separating them. The CDR3 has 15 residues. Written as DNA, the CDR3 is TGTGCCAGCAGCTCAAATCAGGGGTTAGGAAACATTCAGTACTTC. It is translated as CASSSNQGLGNIQYF.